The rows below give T cell receptor beta chains drawn from one sample of a study of identical twins. TCRdb reprocessed the 5' RACE reads with MiXCR, giving one entry per CDR3 protein. The sample consists of 550,000 to 700,000 distinct CDR3 sequences, around 20% of them appearing once. The same specimen was also included in a second study, on T cells expressing NK-cell markers.

Sequenced sample: PBMCs. These receptors all come from a woman between 18 and 29 years old in good health. Each CDR3 is given with its conserved first and last residue.

>TRBJ1-2|TRBV14
CASSPLQGPLYGYTF
>TRBJ1-1|TRBV30
CAWGVVSTAFF
>TRBJ2-4|TRBV12-3/TRBV12-4
CASSEGTVMWNIQYF
>TRBJ2-5|TRBV5-1
CASSLAGLEETQYF
>TRBJ2-7|TRBV29-1
CSVEDPERYEQYF
>TRBJ1-1|TRBV2
CASKTRIGGTEAFF
>TRBJ1-5|TRBV24-1
CATEAQGWGQPQHF
>TRBJ1-5|TRBV2
CASSTNRQGAIGQPQHF
>TRBJ2-4|TRBV12-3/TRBV12-4
CASSGRTVSIQYF
>TRBJ2-1|TRBV6-5
CASSFNTNNEQFF
>TRBJ2-7|TRBV10-3
CAISESRQANSYEQYF
>TRBJ2-2|TRBV5-1
CASSLLSDTGELFF
>TRBJ2-7|TRBV29-1
CSVGDRGQGEQYF
>TRBJ2-7|TRBV12-3/TRBV12-4
CASSYGRDYEQYF
>TRBJ2-1|TRBV9
CASSGGGYNYEQFF
>TRBJ1-5|TRBV20-1
CSVMRGTQPQHF